This T cell receptor beta chain was sequenced in a study of cytotoxic CD8 clonotypes in ibrutinib-treated CLL. CDR3 length: 14 residues. V shed 6 bases and J 3 bases; nucleotides not matched to a gene: 2. Per the germline V gene, CDR1 is MNHNY and CDR2 is SVGAGI (reference sequence). Sequenced by immunoSEQ multiplex PCR; TCRdb stores in-frame clones only, minus some. The table includes hundreds of thousands of clones, 67% detected once. Material: PBMCs, obtained after 36 months of ibrutinib treatment. The TCR was taken from a human donor with chronic lymphocytic leukemia. This chain links TRBV6-6 with TRBJ1-4; 9 bases fit TRBD1. CDR3 amino acids: CASSRDRANEKLFF. The CDR3 DNA sequence: TGTGCCAGCAGCCGGGACAGGGCTAATGAAAAACTGTTTTTT.